This TCR beta chain appears in the sequencing data of a study of T cells in Graves' hyperthyroidism and ophthalmopathy. On the study more broadly: Before any treatment, at initial diagnosis, peripheral blood was collected. Findings of the study overall: Most clonotypes that expanded in the thyroid above 0.001 also showed up in blood.

Comments on this clonotype: Its antigen is still unknown.

Per germline, CDR1 DFQATT and CDR2 SNEGSKA (reference sequence). V was trimmed by 2 bases and J by 0 bases, leaving 13 bases between them. This CDR3 has 16 residues. Out of approximately 10 ml of fresh peripheral blood came the PBMCs. The investigators amplified TCR beta CDR3 regions from RNA transcripts. The TCR CDR3 was amplified in a first-round RT-PCR using the HTBI primer set. A single record per CDR3 protein comes from TCRdb applying MiXCR to the multiplex PCR reads. The data show approximately 380,000 distinct CDR3 sequences, with approximately 18% seen just once and 35% to 50% held by the top ten.

Sequencing was done on a sample of blood. The chain couples TRBV20-1 to TRBJ2-2; the D gene is possibly TRBD2 (6 bases). This TCR came from a young man with Graves' ophthalmopathy. This CDR3 reads CSARYRDFANTGELFF. CDR3 nucleotides: TGCAGTGCTAGATACCGGGACTTCGCGAACACCGGGGAGCTGTTTTTT.